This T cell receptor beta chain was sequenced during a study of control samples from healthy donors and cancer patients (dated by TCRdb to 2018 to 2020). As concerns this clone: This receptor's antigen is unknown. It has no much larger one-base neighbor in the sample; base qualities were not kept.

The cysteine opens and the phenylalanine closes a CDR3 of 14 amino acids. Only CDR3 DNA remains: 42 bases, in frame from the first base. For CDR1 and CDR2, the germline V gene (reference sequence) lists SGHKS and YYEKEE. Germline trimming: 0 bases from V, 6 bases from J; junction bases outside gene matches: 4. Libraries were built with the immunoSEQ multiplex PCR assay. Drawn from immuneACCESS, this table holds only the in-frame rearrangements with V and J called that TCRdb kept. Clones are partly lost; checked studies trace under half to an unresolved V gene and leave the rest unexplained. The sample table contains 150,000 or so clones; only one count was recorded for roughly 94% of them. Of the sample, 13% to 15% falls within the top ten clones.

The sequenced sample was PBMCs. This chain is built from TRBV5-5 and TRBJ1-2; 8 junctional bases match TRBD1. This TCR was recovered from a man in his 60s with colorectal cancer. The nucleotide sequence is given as TGTGCCAGCAGCTTGGACAGGGGGGTTAATGGCTACACCTTC. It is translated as CASSLDRGVNGYTF.